This record looks at one TCR beta chain sequence and its context. These data belong to a study of human thymus T cells. Having surgery to correct congenital heart defects, healthy Finnish infants acted as the donors. Clones were sequenced by immunoSEQ multiplex PCR, and TCRdb holds only the in-frame ones, with some missing. The data hold about 43,000 clones, with 95% observed a single time. Sequences were obtained from blood. The receptor comes from a girl under two years old with a congenital heart defect but otherwise immunologically healthy.

The CDR3 is CASSGGQSYEQYF. The CDR3 nucleotides are TGTGCCAGCAGTGGTGGACAGAGCTACGAGCAGTACTTC. The J gene is TRBJ2-7, the V gene TRBV6-5, with TRBD1 as a possible D gene (6 bases). Looked up from germline, CDR1 is MNHEY and CDR2 is SVGAGI. Trimming left V 5 bases short and J 3 bases short, with 11 bases between. The CDR3 length is 13 residues.